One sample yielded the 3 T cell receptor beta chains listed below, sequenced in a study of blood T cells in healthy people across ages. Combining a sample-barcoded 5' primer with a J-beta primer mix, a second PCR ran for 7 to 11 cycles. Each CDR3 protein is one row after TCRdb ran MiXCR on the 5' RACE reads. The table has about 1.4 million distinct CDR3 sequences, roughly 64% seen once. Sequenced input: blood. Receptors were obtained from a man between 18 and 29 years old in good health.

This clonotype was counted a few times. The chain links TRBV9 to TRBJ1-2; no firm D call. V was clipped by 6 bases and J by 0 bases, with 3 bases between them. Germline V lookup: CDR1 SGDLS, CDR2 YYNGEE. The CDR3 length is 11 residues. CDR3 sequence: CASTANYGYTF. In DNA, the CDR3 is TGTGCCAGCACGGCTAACTATGGCTACACCTTC.

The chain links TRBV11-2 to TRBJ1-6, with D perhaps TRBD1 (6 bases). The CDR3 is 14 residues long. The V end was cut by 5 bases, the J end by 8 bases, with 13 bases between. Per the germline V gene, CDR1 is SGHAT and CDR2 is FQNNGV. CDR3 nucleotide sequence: TGTGCCAGCAGCGCATCGGACAGATATTCACCCCTCCACTTT. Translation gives CASSASDRYSPLHF.

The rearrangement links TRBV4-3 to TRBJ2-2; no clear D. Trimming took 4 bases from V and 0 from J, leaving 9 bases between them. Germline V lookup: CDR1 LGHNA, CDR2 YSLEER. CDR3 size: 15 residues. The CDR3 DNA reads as TGCGCCAGCAGCCCCTCTACAGCGAACACCGGGGAGCTGTTTTTT. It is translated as CASSPSTANTGELFF.